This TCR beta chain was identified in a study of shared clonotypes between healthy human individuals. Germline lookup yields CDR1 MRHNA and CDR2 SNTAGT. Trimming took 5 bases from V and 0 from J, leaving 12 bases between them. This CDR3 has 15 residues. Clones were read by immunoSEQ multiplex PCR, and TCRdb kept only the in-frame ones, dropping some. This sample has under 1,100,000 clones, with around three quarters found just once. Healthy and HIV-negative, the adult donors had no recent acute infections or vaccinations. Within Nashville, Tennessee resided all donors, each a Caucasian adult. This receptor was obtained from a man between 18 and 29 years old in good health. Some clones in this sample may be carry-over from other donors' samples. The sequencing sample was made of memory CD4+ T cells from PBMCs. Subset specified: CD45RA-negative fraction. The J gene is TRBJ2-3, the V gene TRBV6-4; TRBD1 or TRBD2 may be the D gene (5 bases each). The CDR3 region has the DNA TGTGCCAGCAGTCCCGGGACGGCGAGCACAGATACGCAGTATTTT. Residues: CASSPGTASTDTQYF.